The rows below give T cell receptor beta chains drawn from one sample of a study of blood T cell repertoires in COVID-19. Assay: immunoSEQ multiplex PCR; the TCRdb copy retains only in-frame clones and omits some. The table has around 250,000 clones, roughly 89% seen once. The sequencing input was peripheral blood. The origin of the receptors is a woman aged 30 to 39 with active or convalescent COVID-19. CDR3s include the opening cysteine and the closing phenylalanine or tryptophan. A D gene is named only where the DNA matches it firmly. The size entry is marked missing in some rows and otherwise reads once, few, many or a size class.

d_call	v_call	clone_size	j_call	cdr3_aa	cdr3_nt
TRBD2	TRBV7-2	.	TRBJ2-1	CASSPRLAGEHGVHEQFF	TGTGCCAGCAGCCCGAGACTAGCGGGGGAGCACGGGGTCCATGAGCAGTTCTTC
TRBD1	TRBV5-5	.	TRBJ1-3	CASSLVQGAGNTIYF	TGTGCCAGCAGCTTGGTTCAGGGGGCTGGAAACACCATATATTTT
.	TRBV3-1/TRBV3-2	.	TRBJ1-1	CASSQDWGAPNTEAFF	TGTGCCAGCAGCCAAGATTGGGGCGCCCCCAACACTGAAGCTTTCTTT
.	TRBV7-2	.	TRBJ2-2	CASSLVSGSGGELFF	TGTGCCAGCAGCTTAGTAAGCGGTTCCGGGGGGGAGCTGTTTTTT
.	TRBV18	.	TRBJ1-2	CASSPRPDYGYTF	TGTGCCAGCTCACCCCGTCCAGACTATGGCTACACCTTC
TRBD1	TRBV14	once	TRBJ1-3	CASSPYRTGAGNTIYF	TGTGCCAGCAGCCCGTACAGGACAGGGGCTGGAAACACCATATATTTT
.	TRBV6-4	.	TRBJ2-1	CASSEAGGWDYNEQFF	TGTGCCAGCAGTGAAGCCGGGGGTTGGGACTACAATGAGCAGTTCTTC
.	TRBV28	.	TRBJ1-2	CASSRGGAGRGYTF	TGTGCCAGCTCGAGGGGAGGGGCAGGTCGGGGCTACACCTTC
.	TRBV19	.	TRBJ1-2	CASTLIGGIYGYTF	TGTGCCAGTACCCTTATAGGAGGGATATATGGCTACACCTTC
.	TRBV11-3	.	TRBJ2-2	CASSPRAGRTGELFF	TGTGCCAGCAGCCCACGTGCAGGGCGCACCGGGGAGCTGTTTTTT
TRBD1	TRBV4-1	once	TRBJ2-6	CASSQYTGTGLWGANVLTF	TGCGCCAGCAGCCAATACACCGGGACAGGGTTGTGGGGGGCCAACGTCCTGACTTTC
.	TRBV2	.	TRBJ1-2	CASSVQGTYGYTF	TGTGCCAGCAGTGTGCAGGGGACGTATGGCTACACCTTC
.	TRBV6-1	.	TRBJ1-1	CASSEAEGMNTEAFF	TGTGCCAGCAGTGAAGCAGAGGGTATGAACACTGAAGCTTTCTTT
.	TRBV7-2	.	TRBJ1-4	CASSFPRWQGGEKLFF	TGTGCCAGCAGCTTCCCCCGGTGGCAGGGTGGGGAAAAACTGTTTTTT
.	TRBV5-1	.	TRBJ1-1	CASSLDGQGSEAFF	TGCGCCAGCAGCTTGGACGGCCAGGGTTCTGAAGCTTTCTTT
TRBD1	TRBV18	.	TRBJ2-2	CASSPFDRAGELFF	TGTGCCAGCTCACCTTTCGACAGGGCCGGGGAGCTGTTTTTT
.	TRBV6-1	.	TRBJ1-5	CASSEVAGDQPQHF	TGTGCCAGCAGTGAAGTGGCAGGGGATCAGCCCCAGCATTTT
TRBD1	TRBV3-1/TRBV3-2	.	TRBJ1-2	CASSQTGGYGYTF	TGTGCCAGCAGCCAGACAGGGGGTTATGGCTACACCTTC
.	TRBV7-2	.	TRBJ2-1	CASSSQGWNEQFF	TGTGCCAGCAGCTCACAGGGTTGGAATGAGCAGTTCTTC
.	TRBV5-8	.	TRBJ1-6	CASSSRMSGASPLHF	TGTGCCAGCAGCTCAAGAATGAGTGGAGCTTCACCCCTCCACTTT
.	TRBV28	.	TRBJ2-1	CASSAGYNEQFF	TGTGCCAGCAGTGCCGGTTACAATGAGCAGTTCTTC
TRBD2	TRBV15	.	TRBJ2-7	CATSRDTGELAGSAYEQYF	TGTGCCACCAGCAGAGATACGGGAGAACTAGCGGGGAGTGCCTACGAGCAGTACTTC
TRBD1	TRBV6-5	.	TRBJ2-5	CASIGTAEETQYF	TGTGCCAGCATCGGGACAGCGGAAGAGACCCAGTACTTC
TRBD2	TRBV19	.	TRBJ2-1	CASSRTSGGVYEQFF	TGTGCCAGTAGTAGGACTAGCGGGGGGGTATATGAGCAGTTCTTC
TRBD2	TRBV9	.	TRBJ2-2	CASRTYGGADTGELFF	TGTGCCAGCAGGACATACGGGGGGGCCGACACCGGGGAGCTGTTTTTT
.	TRBV6-5	.	TRBJ1-6	CASSSTAGWVSPLHF	TGTGCCAGCAGTTCCACAGCGGGGTGGGTTTCACCCCTCCACTTT
.	TRBV18	.	TRBJ2-1	CASSRGPDNSYNEQFF	TGTGCCAGCTCCAGGGGCCCAGATAACTCCTACAATGAGCAGTTCTTC
TRBD1	TRBV9	.	TRBJ2-7	CASSASGTGSGEQYF	TGTGCCAGCAGCGCCTCCGGGACAGGCTCCGGAGAGCAGTACTTC
TRBD1	TRBV28	.	TRBJ1-1	CASSPHRGLGGTEAFF	TGTGCCAGCAGTCCTCACAGGGGCCTAGGGGGGACTGAAGCTTTCTTT
.	TRBV9	.	TRBJ2-2	CASSVSGTGELFF	TGTGCCAGCAGCGTATCCGGCACCGGGGAGCTGTTTTTT
.	TRBV28	once	TRBJ2-5	CASSFDLNSGTQYF	TGTGCCAGCAGTTTCGATCTCAATTCGGGGACCCAGTACTTC
.	TRBV5-8	.	TRBJ1-4	CASHTGWNNEKLFF	TGTGCCAGCCACACAGGGTGGAATAATGAAAAACTGTTTTTT
TRBD2	TRBV9	few	TRBJ2-3	CASSGPITSGGATSTDTQYF	TGTGCCAGCAGCGGGCCAATCACTAGCGGGGGGGCAACTAGCACAGATACGCAGTATTTT
.	TRBV5-4	.	TRBJ2-2	CASSLGQYTGELFF	TGTGCCAGCAGCTTGGGACAGTACACCGGGGAGCTGTTTTTT
TRBD1	TRBV6-7	.	TRBJ1-2	CASSKGQGRDGSYGYTF	TGTGCCAGCAGTAAGGGACAGGGGAGGGATGGGTCCTATGGCTACACCTTC